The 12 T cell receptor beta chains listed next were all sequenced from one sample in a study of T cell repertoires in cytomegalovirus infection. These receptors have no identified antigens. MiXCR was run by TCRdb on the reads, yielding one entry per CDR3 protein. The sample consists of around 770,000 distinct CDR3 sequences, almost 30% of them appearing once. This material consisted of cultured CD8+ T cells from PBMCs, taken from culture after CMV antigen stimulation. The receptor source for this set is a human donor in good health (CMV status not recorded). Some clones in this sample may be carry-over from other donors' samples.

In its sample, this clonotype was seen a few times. DNA for the CDR3: TGTGCCAGCAGAGGACAGATGGACCAGCCCCAGCATTTT. Its protein is CASRGQMDQPQHF. The chain couples TRBV12-3 or TRBV12-4 to TRBJ1-5, with D possibly being TRBD1 (6 bases). This CDR3 contains 13 residues. Deletions cut 6 bases from V and 7 bases from J, with 13 bases between.

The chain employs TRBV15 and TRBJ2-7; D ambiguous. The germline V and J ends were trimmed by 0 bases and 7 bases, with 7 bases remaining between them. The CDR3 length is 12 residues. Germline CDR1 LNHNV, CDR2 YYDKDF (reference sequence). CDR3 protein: CATSRDGWEQYF. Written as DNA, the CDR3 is TGTGCCACCAGCAGAGATGGGTGGGAGCAGTACTTC.

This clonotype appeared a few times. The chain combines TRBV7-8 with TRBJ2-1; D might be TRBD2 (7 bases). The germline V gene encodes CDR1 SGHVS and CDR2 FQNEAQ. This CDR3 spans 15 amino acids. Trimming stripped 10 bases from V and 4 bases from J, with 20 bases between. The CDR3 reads CATQRGGELYNEQFF. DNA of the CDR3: TGTGCCACCCAGCGCGGGGGCGAATTATACAATGAGCAGTTCTTC.

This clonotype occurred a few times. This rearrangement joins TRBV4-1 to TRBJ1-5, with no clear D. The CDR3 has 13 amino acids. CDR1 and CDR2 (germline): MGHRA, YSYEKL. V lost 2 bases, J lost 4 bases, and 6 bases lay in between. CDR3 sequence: CASSQNGNQPQHF. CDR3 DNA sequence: TGCGCCAGCAGCCAAAATGGAAATCAGCCCCAGCATTTT.

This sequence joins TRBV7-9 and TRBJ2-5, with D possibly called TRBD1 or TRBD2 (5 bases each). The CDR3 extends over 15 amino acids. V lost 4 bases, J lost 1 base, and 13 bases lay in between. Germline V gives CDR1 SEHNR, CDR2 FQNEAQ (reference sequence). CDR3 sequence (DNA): TGTGCCAGCAGCTCCCCCCCGGGACCCCAAGAGACCCAGTACTTC. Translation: CASSSPPGPQETQYF.

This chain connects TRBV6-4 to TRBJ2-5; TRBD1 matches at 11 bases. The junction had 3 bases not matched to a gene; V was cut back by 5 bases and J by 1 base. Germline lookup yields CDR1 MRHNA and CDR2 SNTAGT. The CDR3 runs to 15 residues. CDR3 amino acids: CASSPGTGGQETQYF. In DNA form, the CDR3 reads TGTGCCAGCAGTCCCGGGACAGGGGGCCAAGAGACCCAGTACTTC.

The CDR3 DNA follows: TGTGCCACCAGCAGTAGGGACCAGAATTCGGGAAACACCATATATTTT. Translated, it gives CATSSRDQNSGNTIYF. The chain is built from TRBV15 and TRBJ1-3; possible D gene TRBD1, 5 bases. CDR3 length equals 16 residues. V lost 3 bases and J lost 4, with 16 bases in between. CDR1 and CDR2 (germline): LNHNV, YYDKDF (reference sequence).

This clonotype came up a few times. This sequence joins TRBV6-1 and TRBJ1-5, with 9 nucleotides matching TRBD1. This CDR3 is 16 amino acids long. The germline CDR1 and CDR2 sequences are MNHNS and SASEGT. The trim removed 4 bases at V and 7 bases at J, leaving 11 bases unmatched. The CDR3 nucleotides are TGTGCCAGCAGTGGGACAGGGGTCTCCCGCTTACAGCCCCAGCATTTT. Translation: CASSGTGVSRLQPQHF.

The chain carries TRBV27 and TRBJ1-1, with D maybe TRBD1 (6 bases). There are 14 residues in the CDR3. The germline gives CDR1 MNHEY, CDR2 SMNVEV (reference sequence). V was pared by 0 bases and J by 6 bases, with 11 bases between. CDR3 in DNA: TGTGCCAGCAGTTTATCCTGGGGACACGCTGAAGCTTTCTTT. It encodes CASSLSWGHAEAFF.

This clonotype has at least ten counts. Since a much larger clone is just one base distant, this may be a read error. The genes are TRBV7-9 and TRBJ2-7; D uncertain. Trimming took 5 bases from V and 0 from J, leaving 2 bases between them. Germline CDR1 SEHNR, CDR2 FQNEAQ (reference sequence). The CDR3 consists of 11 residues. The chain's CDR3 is CASSRSYEQYF. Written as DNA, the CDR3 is TGTGCCAGCAGCCGCTCCTACGAGCAGTACTTC.

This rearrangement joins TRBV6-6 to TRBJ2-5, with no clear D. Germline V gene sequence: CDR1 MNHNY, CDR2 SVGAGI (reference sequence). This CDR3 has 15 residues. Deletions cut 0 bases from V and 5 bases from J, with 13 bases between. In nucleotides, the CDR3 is TGTGCCAGCAGTTACTCGAACGGGCCTCCGGAGACCCAGTACTTC. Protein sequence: CASSYSNGPPETQYF.

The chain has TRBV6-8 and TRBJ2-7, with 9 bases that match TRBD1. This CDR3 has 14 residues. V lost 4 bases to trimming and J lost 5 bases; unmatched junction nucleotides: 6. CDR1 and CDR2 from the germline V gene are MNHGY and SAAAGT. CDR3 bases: TGTGCCAGCAGTTTCACAACAGGGGGCGACGAGCAGTACTTC. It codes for CASSFTTGGDEQYF.